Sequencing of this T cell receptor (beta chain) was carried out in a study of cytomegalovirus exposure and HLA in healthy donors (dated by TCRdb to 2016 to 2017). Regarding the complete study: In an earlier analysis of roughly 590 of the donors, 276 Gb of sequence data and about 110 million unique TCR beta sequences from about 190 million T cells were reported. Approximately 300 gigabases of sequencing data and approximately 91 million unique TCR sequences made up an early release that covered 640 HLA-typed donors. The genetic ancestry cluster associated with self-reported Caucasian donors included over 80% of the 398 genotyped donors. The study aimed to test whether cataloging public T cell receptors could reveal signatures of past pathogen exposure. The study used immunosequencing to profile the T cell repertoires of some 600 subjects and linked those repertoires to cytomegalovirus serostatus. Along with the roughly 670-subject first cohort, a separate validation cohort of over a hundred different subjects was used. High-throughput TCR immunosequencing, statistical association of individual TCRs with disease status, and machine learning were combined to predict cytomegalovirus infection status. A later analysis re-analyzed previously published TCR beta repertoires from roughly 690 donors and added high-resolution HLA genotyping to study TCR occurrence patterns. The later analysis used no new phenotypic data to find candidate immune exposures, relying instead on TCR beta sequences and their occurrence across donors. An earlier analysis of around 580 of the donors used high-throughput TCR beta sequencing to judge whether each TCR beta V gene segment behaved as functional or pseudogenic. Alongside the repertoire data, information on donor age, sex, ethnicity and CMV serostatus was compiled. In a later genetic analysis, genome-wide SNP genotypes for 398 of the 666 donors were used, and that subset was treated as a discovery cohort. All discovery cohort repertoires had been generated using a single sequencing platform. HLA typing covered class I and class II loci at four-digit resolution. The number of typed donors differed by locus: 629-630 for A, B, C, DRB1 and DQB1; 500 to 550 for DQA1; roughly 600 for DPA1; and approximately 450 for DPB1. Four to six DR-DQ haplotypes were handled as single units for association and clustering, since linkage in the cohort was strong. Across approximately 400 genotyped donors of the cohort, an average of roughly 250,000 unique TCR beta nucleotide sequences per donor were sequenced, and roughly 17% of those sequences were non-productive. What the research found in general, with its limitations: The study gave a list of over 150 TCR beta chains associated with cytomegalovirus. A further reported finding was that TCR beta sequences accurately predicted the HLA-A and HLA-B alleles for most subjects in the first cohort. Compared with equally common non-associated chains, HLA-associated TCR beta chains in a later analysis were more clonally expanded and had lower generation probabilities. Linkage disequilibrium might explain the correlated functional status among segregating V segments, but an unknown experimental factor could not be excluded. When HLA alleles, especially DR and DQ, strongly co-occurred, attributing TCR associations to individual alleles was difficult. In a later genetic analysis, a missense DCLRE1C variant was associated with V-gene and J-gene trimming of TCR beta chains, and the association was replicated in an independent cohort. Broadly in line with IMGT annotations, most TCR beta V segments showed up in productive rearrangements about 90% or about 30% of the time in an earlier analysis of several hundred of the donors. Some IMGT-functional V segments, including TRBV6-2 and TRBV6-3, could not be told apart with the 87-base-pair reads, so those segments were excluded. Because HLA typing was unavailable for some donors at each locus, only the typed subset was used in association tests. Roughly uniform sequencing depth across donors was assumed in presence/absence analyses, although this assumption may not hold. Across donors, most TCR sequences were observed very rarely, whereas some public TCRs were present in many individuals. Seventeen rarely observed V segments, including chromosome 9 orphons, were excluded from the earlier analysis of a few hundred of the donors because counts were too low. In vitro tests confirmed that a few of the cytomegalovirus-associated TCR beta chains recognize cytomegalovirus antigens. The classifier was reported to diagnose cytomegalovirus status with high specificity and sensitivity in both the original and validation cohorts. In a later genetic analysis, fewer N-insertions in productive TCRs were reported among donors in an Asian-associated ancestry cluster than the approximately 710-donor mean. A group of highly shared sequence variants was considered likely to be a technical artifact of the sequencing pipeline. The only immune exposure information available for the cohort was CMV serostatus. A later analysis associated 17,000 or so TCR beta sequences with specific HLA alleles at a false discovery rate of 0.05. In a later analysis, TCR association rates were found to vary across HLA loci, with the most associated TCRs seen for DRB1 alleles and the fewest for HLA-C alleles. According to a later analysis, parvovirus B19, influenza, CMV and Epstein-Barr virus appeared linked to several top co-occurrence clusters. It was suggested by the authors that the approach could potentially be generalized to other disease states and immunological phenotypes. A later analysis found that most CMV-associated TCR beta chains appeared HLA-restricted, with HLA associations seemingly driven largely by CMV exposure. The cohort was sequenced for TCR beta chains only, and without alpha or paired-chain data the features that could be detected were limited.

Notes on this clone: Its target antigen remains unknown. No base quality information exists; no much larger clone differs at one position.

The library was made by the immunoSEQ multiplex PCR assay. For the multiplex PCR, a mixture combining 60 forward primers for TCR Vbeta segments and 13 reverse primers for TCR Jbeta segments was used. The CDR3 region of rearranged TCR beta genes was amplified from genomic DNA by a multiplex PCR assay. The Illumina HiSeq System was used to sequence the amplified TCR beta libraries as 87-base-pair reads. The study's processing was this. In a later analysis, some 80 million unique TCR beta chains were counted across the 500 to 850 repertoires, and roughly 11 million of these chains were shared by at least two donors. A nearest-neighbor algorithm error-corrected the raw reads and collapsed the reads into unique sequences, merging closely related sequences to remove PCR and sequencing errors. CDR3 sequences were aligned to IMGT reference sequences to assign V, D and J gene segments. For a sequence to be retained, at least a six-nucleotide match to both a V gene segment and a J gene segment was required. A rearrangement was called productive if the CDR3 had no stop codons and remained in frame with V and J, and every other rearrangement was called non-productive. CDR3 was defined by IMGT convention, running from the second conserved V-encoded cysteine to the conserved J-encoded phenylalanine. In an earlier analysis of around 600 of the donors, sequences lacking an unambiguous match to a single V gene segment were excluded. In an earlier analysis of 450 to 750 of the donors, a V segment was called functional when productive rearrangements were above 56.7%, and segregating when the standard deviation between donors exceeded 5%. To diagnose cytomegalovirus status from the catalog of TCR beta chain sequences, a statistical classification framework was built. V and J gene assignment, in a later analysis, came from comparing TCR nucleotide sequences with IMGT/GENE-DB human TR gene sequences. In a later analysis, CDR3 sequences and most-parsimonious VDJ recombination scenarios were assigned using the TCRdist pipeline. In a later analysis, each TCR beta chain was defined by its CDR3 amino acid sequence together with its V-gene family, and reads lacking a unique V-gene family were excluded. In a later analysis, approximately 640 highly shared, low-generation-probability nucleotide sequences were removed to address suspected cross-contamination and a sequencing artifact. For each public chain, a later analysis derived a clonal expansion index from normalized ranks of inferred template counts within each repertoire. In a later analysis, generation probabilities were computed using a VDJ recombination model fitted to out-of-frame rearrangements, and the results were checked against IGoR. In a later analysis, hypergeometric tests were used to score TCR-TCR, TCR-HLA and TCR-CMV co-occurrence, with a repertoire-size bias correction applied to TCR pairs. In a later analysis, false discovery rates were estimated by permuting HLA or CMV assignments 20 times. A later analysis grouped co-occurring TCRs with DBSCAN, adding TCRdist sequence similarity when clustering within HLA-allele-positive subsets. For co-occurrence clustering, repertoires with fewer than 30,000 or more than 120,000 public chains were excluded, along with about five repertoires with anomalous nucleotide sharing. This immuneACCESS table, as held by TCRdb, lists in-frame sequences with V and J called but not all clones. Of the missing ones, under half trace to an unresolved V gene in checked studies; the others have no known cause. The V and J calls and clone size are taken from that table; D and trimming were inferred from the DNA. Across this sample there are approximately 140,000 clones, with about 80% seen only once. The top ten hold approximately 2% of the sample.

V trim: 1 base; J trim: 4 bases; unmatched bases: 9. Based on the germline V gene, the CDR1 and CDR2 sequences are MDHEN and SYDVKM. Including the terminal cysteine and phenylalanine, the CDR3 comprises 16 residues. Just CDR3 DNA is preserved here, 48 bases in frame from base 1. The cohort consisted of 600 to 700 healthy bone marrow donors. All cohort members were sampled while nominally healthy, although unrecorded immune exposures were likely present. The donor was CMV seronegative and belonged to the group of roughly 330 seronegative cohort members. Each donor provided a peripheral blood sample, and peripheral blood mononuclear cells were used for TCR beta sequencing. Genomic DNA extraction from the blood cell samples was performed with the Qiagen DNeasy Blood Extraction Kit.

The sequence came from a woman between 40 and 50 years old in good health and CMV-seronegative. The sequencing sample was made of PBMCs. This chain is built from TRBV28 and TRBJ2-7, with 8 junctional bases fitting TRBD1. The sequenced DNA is TGTGCCAGCAGTTTATCAGGGGGCGAACCCTGGTACGAGCAGTACTTC. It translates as CASSLSGGEPWYEQYF. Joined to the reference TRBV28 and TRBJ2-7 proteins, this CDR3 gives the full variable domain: DVKVTQSSRYLVKRTGEKVFLECVQDMDHENMFWYRQDPGLGLRLIYFSYDVKMKEKGDIPEGYSVSREKKERFSLILESASTNQTSMYLCASSLSGGEPWYEQYFGPGTRLTVT.